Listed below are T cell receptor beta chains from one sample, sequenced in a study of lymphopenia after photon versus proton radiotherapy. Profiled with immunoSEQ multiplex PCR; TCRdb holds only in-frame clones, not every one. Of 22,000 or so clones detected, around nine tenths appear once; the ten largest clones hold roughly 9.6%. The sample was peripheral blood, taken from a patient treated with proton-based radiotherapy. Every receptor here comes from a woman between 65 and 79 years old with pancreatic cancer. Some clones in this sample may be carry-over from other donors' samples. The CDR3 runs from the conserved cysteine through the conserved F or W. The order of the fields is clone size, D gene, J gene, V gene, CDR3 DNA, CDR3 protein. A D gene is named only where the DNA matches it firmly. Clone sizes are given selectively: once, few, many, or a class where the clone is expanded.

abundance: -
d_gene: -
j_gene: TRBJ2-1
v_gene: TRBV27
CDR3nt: TGTGCCAGCAGTTTACTGGGCGCCAGCTACAATGAGCAGTTCTTC
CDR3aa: CASSLLGASYNEQFF

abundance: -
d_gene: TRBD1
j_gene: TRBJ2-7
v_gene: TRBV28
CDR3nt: TGTGCCAGCAGTTTATCGCTGGGAGGTTTAGGGACAGGGGAAGAGCAGTACTTC
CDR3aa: CASSLSLGGLGTGEEQYF

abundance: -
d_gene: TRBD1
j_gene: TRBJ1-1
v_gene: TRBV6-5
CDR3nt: TGTGCCAGCAGTTACGACAGGGAGAACACTGAAGCTTTCTTT
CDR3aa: CASSYDRENTEAFF

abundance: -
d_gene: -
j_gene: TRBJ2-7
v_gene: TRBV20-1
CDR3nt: TGCAGTGCTAGAGCGGACGAGCAGTACTTC
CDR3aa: CSARADEQYF

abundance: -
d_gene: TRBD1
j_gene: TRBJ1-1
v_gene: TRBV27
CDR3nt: TGTGCCAGCAGCTTCGGACAGGGAAACACTGAAGCTTTCTTT
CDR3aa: CASSFGQGNTEAFF

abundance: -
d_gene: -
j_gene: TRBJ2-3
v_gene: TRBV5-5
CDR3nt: TGTGCCAGCAGCTTGGCGGTTAGCCGAAGCACAGATACGCAGTATTTT
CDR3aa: CASSLAVSRSTDTQYF

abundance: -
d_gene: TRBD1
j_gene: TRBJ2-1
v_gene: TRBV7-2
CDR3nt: TGTGCCAGCAGCTCATCCAGGGGGTTGGACAATGAGCAGTTCTTC
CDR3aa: CASSSSRGLDNEQFF

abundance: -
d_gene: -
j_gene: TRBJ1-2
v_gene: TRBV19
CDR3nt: TGTGTCAGTAGTATGAAACGGAGCCCGGATAACTATGGCTACACCTTC
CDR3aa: CVSSMKRSPDNYGYTF

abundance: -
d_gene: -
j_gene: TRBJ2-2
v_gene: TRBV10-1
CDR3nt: TGCGCCAGCAGTGAGTTTAACACCGGGGAGCTGTTTTTT
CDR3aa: CASSEFNTGELFF

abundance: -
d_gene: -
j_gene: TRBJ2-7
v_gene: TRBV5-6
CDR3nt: TGTGCCAGCAGCCGGTACAGAGATTGGTACTTC
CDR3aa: CASSRYRDWYF

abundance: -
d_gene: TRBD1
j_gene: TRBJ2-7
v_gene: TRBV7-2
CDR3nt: TGTGCCAGCAGCGTTAACCGGGACAGGGGGCGGGAGCAGTACTTC
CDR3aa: CASSVNRDRGREQYF

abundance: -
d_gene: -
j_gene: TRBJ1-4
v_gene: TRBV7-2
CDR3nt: TGTGCCAGCAGCTTAGACAGATCAACTAATGAAAAACTGTTTTTT
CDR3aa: CASSLDRSTNEKLFF

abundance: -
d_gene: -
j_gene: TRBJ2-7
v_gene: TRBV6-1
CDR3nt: TGTGCCAGCAGTGTAAGTAGCTCCTACGAGCAGTACTTC
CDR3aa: CASSVSSSYEQYF

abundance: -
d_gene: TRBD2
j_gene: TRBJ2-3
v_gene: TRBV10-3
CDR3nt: TGTGCCATCAGTGAGTCGAGCGGGAGGTCGACAGATACGCAGTATTTT
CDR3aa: CAISESSGRSTDTQYF

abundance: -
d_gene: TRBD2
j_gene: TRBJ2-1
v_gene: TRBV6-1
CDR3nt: TGTGCCAGCAGTATACGACTAGCGGTAGAAGGTGAGCAGTTCTTC
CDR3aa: CASSIRLAVEGEQFF

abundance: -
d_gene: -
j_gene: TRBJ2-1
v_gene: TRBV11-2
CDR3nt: TGTGCCAGCAGCTTAAATAGCGTCAATGAGCAGTTCTTC
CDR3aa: CASSLNSVNEQFF

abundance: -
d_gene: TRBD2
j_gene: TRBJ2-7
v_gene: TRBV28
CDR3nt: TGTGCCAGCAGGAGAACCCGTAGCGGGGCGTTCCTCTACGAGCAGTACTTC
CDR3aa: CASRRTRSGAFLYEQYF

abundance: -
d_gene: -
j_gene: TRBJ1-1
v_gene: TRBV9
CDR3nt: TGTGCCAGCACTCTTACGGAGTACACTGAAGCTTTCTTT
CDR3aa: CASTLTEYTEAFF

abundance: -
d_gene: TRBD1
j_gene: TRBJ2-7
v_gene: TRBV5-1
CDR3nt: TGCGCCAGTCATCACCTCGACAGGGAGAGTAACTACGAGCAGTACTTC
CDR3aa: CASHHLDRESNYEQYF

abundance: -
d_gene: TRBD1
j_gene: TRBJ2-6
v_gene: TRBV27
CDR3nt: TGTGCCAGCAGCAGGGGGCTAACCTCTGGGGCCAACGTCCTGACTTTC
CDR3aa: CASSRGLTSGANVLTF

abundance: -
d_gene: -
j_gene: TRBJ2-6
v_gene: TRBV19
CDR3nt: TGTGCCAGTAGTAGGGGACACGGGTCAGATCGGGCCAACGTCCTGACTTTC
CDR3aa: CASSRGHGSDRANVLTF

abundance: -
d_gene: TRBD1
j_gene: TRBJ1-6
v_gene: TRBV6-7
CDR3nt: TGTGCCAGCAGTTACGATGGGACAGCGAATTCACCCCTCCACTTT
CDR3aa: CASSYDGTANSPLHF

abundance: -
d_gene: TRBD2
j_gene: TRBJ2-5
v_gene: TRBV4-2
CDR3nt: TGTGCCAGCAGCCAAGCTAGCGGGCTTCAAGAGACCCAGTACTTC
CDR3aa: CASSQASGLQETQYF

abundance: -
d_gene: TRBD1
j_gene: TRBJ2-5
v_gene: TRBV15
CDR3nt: TGTGCCACCAGCAGAGAACAGGGGGCTGGTGAGACCCAGTACTTC
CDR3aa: CATSREQGAGETQYF

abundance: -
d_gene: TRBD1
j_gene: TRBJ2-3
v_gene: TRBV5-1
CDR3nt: TGCGCCAGCAGCGTGACAGGGGGAAGGTCGGGAGATACGCAGTATTTT
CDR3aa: CASSVTGGRSGDTQYF

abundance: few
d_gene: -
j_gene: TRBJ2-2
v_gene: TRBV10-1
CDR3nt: TGCGCCAGCAGTGATACAGGCCTACCGGACTACACCGGGGAGCTGTTTTTT
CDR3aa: CASSDTGLPDYTGELFF

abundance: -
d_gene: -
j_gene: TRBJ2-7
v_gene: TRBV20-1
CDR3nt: TGCAGTGCCACGGGACAAGTCGAGCAGCACTTC
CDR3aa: CSATGQVEQHF

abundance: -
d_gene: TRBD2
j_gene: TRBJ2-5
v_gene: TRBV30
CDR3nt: TGTGCCTGGTCCCCTAGCGGGAGTTGGCAAGAGACCCAGTACTTC
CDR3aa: CAWSPSGSWQETQYF

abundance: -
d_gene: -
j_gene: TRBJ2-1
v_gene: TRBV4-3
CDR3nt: TGCGCCAGCAGCCAACTTCCGGGTGAGCAGTTCTTC
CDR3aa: CASSQLPGEQFF

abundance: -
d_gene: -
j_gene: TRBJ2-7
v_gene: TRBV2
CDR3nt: TGTGCCAGCAGTGAAGGGCACTACGAGCAGTACTTC
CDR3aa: CASSEGHYEQYF

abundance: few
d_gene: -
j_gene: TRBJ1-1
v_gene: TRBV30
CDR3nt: TGTGCCTGGACTTTAAACACTGAAGCTTTCTTT
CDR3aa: CAWTLNTEAFF

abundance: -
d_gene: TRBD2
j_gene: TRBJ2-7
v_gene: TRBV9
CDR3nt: TGTGCCAGCAGCCCCGAGGACTATGGGGGGGACGAGCAGTACTTC
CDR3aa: CASSPEDYGGDEQYF

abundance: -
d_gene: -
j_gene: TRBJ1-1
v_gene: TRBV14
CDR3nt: TGTGCCAGCAGCCAAGAAAGGAACACTGAAGCTTTCTTT
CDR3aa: CASSQERNTEAFF

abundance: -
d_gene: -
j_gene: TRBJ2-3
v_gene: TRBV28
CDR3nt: TGTGCCAGCTCACGGGGACGTAGCACAGATACGCAGTATTTT
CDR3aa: CASSRGRSTDTQYF

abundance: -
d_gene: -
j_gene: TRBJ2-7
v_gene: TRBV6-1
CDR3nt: TGTGCCAGCAGTGAAAGGGGGGGGACAGTCTCCTACGAGCAGTACTTC
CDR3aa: CASSERGGTVSYEQYF

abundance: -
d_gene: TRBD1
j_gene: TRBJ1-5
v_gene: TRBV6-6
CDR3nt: TGTGCCAGCAGCCAACAGGGGAATCAGCCCCAGCATTTT
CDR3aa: CASSQQGNQPQHF

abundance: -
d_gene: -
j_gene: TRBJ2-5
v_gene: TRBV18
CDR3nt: TGTGCCAGCTCACCAATTGCAGGGTCAGAGACCCAGTACTTC
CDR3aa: CASSPIAGSETQYF

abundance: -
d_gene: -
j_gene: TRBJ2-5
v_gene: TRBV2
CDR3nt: TGTGCCAGCAGTGAAGATATTAGCGTGGGGTTAGAGACCCAGTACTTC
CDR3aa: CASSEDISVGLETQYF

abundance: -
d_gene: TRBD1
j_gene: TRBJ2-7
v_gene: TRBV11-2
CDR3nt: TGTGCCAGCAGCCCTTTCGGGACAGGGGACTACGAGCAGTACTTC
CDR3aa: CASSPFGTGDYEQYF